The 8 T cell receptor beta chains in this list originate from one sample, sequenced in a study of blood T cell repertoires in COVID-19. Using immunoSEQ multiplex PCR, the repertoire was profiled, and TCRdb retains in-frame clones only, with some absent. The table shows a few hundred thousand clones, with approximately 86% occurring only once. The sequenced material came from peripheral blood. The receptor set was obtained from an older woman with COVID-19, enrolled during active disease.

J is TRBJ1-5 and V is TRBV30; no reliable D call. Trimming removed 1 base from V and 6 bases from J, with 13 bases in between. CDR1 and CDR2 (germline): GTSNPN, SVGIG (reference sequence). CDR3 length: 14 amino acids. CDR3 nucleotide sequence: TGTGCCTGGAGTGATGGAGGCGTGGGTCAGCCCCAGCATTTT. The encoded protein is CAWSDGGVGQPQHF.

This clone came up a few times. The chain is built from TRBV24-1 and TRBJ1-2, with 7 bases that match TRBD1. This CDR3 region has 15 residues. J lost 2 bases, V lost 4 bases, and 6 bases had no gene match. CDR1 and CDR2 from the germline V gene are KGHDR and SFDVKD. The CDR3 here is CATSESTGINYGYTF. CDR3 in DNA: TGTGCCACCAGTGAATCGACAGGGATAAACTATGGCTACACCTTC.

The chain has TRBV28 and TRBJ1-1; 10 nucleotides line up with TRBD1. In germline, CDR1 is MDHEN, CDR2 SYDVKM. The CDR3 length is 15 residues. J was trimmed by 10 bases and V by 4 bases; bases with no gene match: 12. The CDR3 reads CASSSPGTGEGGAFF. The DNA for the CDR3 is TGTGCCAGCAGTTCCCCTGGGACAGGGGAAGGAGGAGCTTTCTTT. Full variable domain (outside the CDR3, taken from reference TRBV28 and TRBJ1-1): DVKVTQSSRYLVKRTGEKVFLECVQDMDHENMFWYRQDPGLGLRLIYFSYDVKMKEKGDIPEGYSVSREKKERFSLILESASTNQTSMYLCASSSPGTGEGGAFFGQGTRLTVV.

The V call is TRBV24-1, the J call TRBJ2-7, with D possibly TRBD1 on 7 matching bases. Trimming took off 8 bases at V and 7 bases at J, with 20 bases between the two ends. The germline gives CDR1 KGHDR, CDR2 SFDVKD. This CDR3 is built from 14 residues. This CDR3 is CATNIGQGGWEQYF. CDR3 sequence (DNA): TGTGCCACCAATATAGGGCAGGGGGGATGGGAGCAGTACTTC.

This clone was observed a single time. This sequence joins TRBV24-1 and TRBJ1-1, with D unresolved. The length of the CDR3 is 18 residues. Germline V gives CDR1 KGHDR, CDR2 SFDVKD. V was pared by 5 bases and J by 0 bases, with 21 bases between. CDR3 coding DNA: TGTGCCACCAGTGTTGACCCAAACTACCCCCTTTTGAACACTGAAGCTTTCTTT. Translating gives CATSVDPNYPLLNTEAFF.

V usage is TRBV5-6 and J usage is TRBJ2-3; the D is unclear. Trimming took 0 bases from V and 2 from J, leaving 7 bases between them. The germline V gene encodes CDR1 SGHDT and CDR2 YYEEEE. The CDR3 is made up of 14 amino acids. In DNA form, the CDR3 reads TGTGCCAGCAGCTTGGAGAGCTACACAGATACGCAGTATTTT. This encodes CASSLESYTDTQYF.

The genes are TRBV4-1 and TRBJ2-5, with a weak D call TRBD2 (5 bases). The CDR3 sequence is 17 residues long. CDR1 and CDR2 from the germline V gene are MGHRA and YSYEKL. V was pared by 1 base and J by 4 bases, with 19 bases between. Here the CDR3 reads CASSQVGLASRTETQYF. In DNA form, the CDR3 reads TGCGCCAGCAGCCAAGTAGGCTTGGCTAGCCGCACAGAGACCCAGTACTTC.

The rearrangement uses TRBV11-2 and TRBJ2-5; TRBD2 agrees at 11 bases. Germline V gene sequence: CDR1 SGHAT, CDR2 FQNNGV. This CDR3 has 16 residues. J lost 4 bases, V lost 4 bases, and 8 bases had no gene match. This CDR3 is CASSSVAGGHRETQYF. Here the CDR3 DNA reads TGTGCCAGCAGCTCCGTAGCGGGGGGGCATCGAGAGACCCAGTACTTC.